These T cell receptor beta chains were read from a single sample in a study of cytomegalovirus exposure and HLA in healthy donors. Sequencing used immunoSEQ multiplex PCR; TCRdb keeps in-frame clones, though not all of them. The sample includes around 220,000 clones, roughly four fifths seen only once; the top ten take 1.2% to 1.5%. The source material was PBMCs. The receptors were gathered from a girl aged 10 to 17 in good health and CMV-seronegative. Both conserved end residues are trimmed from each CDR3. For some rows the clone size is stated as once, few or many, or as a class when expanded; others skip it.

clone size	V gene	J gene	CDR3 protein
.	TRBV28	TRBJ1-5	ASSLGQFRHRDNQPQH
few	TRBV7-3	TRBJ2-1	ASSFLLAGHNEQF
.	TRBV7-9	TRBJ1-2	SSSLDLRGTGDYGYT
.	TRBV28	TRBJ2-7	ASRGGTSGEHEQY
once	TRBV21-1	TRBJ2-5	ASSKVLTGDDQETQY
.	TRBV19	TRBJ1-4	ASSTGQANEKLF
.	TRBV7-8	TRBJ2-7	ASSLGSSPPVGYEQY
.	TRBV28	TRBJ2-7	ASSLVTSGSIYEQY
.	TRBV28	TRBJ2-7	ASSFRGYPSGEQY
.	TRBV11-1	TRBJ2-1	ASSPVAANNEQF
.	TRBV13	TRBJ1-1	ASSLGDTEAF
few	TRBV19	TRBJ1-1	ASSKTLNTEAF
.	TRBV6-1	TRBJ1-4	ASKFDRGDEKLF
.	TRBV30	TRBJ1-5	AWSQHRALSNQPQH
.	TRBV6-5	TRBJ2-7	ASSRDRGQSQQY
.	TRBV19	TRBJ2-1	ASRSSGGNEQF
.	TRBV4-2	TRBJ1-1	ASSRNRGATGGNTEAF
.	TRBV2	TRBJ1-1	ASSRQGLPTEAF
.	TRBV7-3	TRBJ2-5	ASSLNPFLAGGPGSEY
.	TRBV5-1	TRBJ1-4	ASSLGGRDSEKLF
.	TRBV7-2	TRBJ1-5	ASSLETGSNQPQH
once	TRBV19	TRBJ1-6	ASGSQTRNSPLH
.	TRBV5-8	TRBJ2-7	ASSFSFGRTGGHLTAREY
.	TRBV6-1	TRBJ2-1	ATGRAPEYNEQF
.	TRBV2	TRBJ1-4	ASSEYRTNEKLF
.	TRBV4-1	TRBJ1-5	ASSQDPGGGSNQPQH
.	TRBV28	TRBJ2-3	AAQTGGTDTQY
.	TRBV7-9	TRBJ1-1	ASSSQMNTEAF
.	TRBV19	TRBJ1-2	ASSPRQRSYGYT
.	TRBV25-1	TRBJ2-7	ASSESGGISYEQY
.	TRBV27	TRBJ2-1	ASGDRGLLGNEQF
.	TRBV5-4	TRBJ1-3	ASSSGTGSGNTIY
.	TRBV28	TRBJ1-3	ASSLPNSGNTIY